This T cell receptor beta chain appears in the sequencing data of a study of CD8+ T cells in alopecia areata. Study-level background: The drug, oral tofacitinib, was given to treated patients at 5 to 10 mg twice daily.

Germline assignment: CDR1 SQVTM and CDR2 ANQGSEA. The CDR3 consists of 13 residues. Trimming cost V 3 bases and J 7 bases, with 12 bases left between them. Lesional scalp punch biopsies and peripheral blood came from alopecia areata patients. Investigators sorted PBMCs to obtain both CD4+ and CD8+ T cells. RNA was isolated and reverse transcribed to cDNA, the sequencing template. Sequencing was performed with immunoSEQ multiplex PCR; in TCRdb, only in-frame clones are kept and a portion is missing. The sample has 150,000 to 200,000 clones, 50% to 70% seen once. The origin of this receptor is a human donor with alopecia areata. This specimen consisted of CD4+ T cells sorted from blood, obtained at week 0. V gene TRBV29-1 combines with J gene TRBJ1-4, with a weak D call TRBD1 (6 bases). The DNA for the CDR3 is TGCAGCGTTGATCGGGGGCGAGGTGAAAAACTGTTTTTT. Residues: CSVDRGRGEKLFF.